This is a list of T cell receptor beta chains from one sample in a study of patients and donors after allogeneic stem cell transplantation. One entry per CDR3 protein, called by TCRdb with MiXCR from the RT-PCR reads. The repertoire holds hundreds of thousands of distinct CDR3 sequences, more than 15% seen once, with less than 9.5% in the top ten. Sequencing input: blood, either unsorted or a sorted T cell fraction (not recorded which). The receptor set was obtained from a human donor who was either an allogeneic HSCT recipient or a stem cell or donor lymphocyte infusion donor (not recorded which). It is not recorded whose cells these are; they may come from a transplant donor. CDR3s include the opening cysteine and the closing phenylalanine or tryptophan. The order of the fields is clone size, V gene, J gene, D gene, CDR3 DNA, CDR3 protein. D genes are given only for firm matches. Size is stated for part of the rows, as once, few or many counts, or as a class when the clone is expanded.

abundance: few
v_gene: TRBV11-3
j_gene: TRBJ1-6
d_gene: NA
CDR3nt: TGTGCCAGCAGCTTCGGGGGATCCTATAATTCACCCCTCCACTTT
CDR3aa: CASSFGGSYNSPLHF

abundance: few
v_gene: TRBV19
j_gene: TRBJ2-3
d_gene: TRBD2
CDR3nt: TGTGCCAGTAGTACCTCTAGCGGGCCCACAGATACGCAGTATTTT
CDR3aa: CASSTSSGPTDTQYF

abundance: few
v_gene: TRBV12-3/TRBV12-4
j_gene: TRBJ1-1
d_gene: TRBD1
CDR3nt: TGTGCCAGCAGTTCCAGGCCAGGGGGAGTCACTGAAGCTTTCTTT
CDR3aa: CASSSRPGGVTEAFF

abundance: few
v_gene: TRBV5-1
j_gene: TRBJ2-7
d_gene: TRBD1
CDR3nt: TGCGCCAGCAGCTCTACCCGGGACAGCTCTTTCTCCTACGAGCAGTACTTC
CDR3aa: CASSSTRDSSFSYEQYF

abundance: few
v_gene: TRBV11-2
j_gene: TRBJ2-2
d_gene: TRBD1
CDR3nt: TGTGCCAGCAGCTTAGATCGCCTGGACAGGGGGTCGAACACCGGGGAGCTGTTTTTT
CDR3aa: CASSLDRLDRGSNTGELFF

abundance: few
v_gene: TRBV20-1
j_gene: TRBJ1-4
d_gene: NA
CDR3nt: TGCAGTGCTAGACTAAATGAAAAACTGTTTTTT
CDR3aa: CSARLNEKLFF

abundance: NA
v_gene: TRBV6-5
j_gene: TRBJ2-3
d_gene: NA
CDR3nt: TGTGCCAGCAGTTACTCCCCTAGGTCCACAGATACGCAGTATTTT
CDR3aa: CASSYSPRSTDTQYF

abundance: few
v_gene: TRBV12-3/TRBV12-4
j_gene: TRBJ2-2
d_gene: TRBD1
CDR3nt: TGTGCCAGCAGTTTAGTGGGGACAGGGTTCGGGGAGCTGTTTTTT
CDR3aa: CASSLVGTGFGELFF

abundance: few
v_gene: TRBV20-1
j_gene: TRBJ2-7
d_gene: TRBD1
CDR3nt: TGCAGTGCTAGTAGGGACAGGGTGGGGTCCTACGAGCAGTACTTC
CDR3aa: CSASRDRVGSYEQYF

abundance: NA
v_gene: TRBV12-3/TRBV12-4
j_gene: TRBJ1-4
d_gene: TRBD1
CDR3nt: TGTGCCAGCAGTCGGGACAGGGATAATGAAAAACTGTTTTTT
CDR3aa: CASSRDRDNEKLFF

abundance: NA
v_gene: TRBV20-1
j_gene: TRBJ1-4
d_gene: NA
CDR3nt: TGCAGTGCTACTCCCGTTTCCGGGGGGGGGATTAATGAAAAACTGTTTTTT
CDR3aa: CSATPVSGGGINEKLFF

abundance: NA
v_gene: TRBV11-2
j_gene: TRBJ1-6
d_gene: NA
CDR3nt: TGTGCCAGCAGCTTTGGGTTTTCACCCCTCCACTTT
CDR3aa: CASSFGFSPLHF

abundance: NA
v_gene: TRBV19
j_gene: TRBJ2-1
d_gene: NA
CDR3nt: TGTGCCAGTAGTATAGCAGCGGGTAGTTGGAATGAGCAGTTCTTC
CDR3aa: CASSIAAGSWNEQFF

abundance: NA
v_gene: TRBV27
j_gene: TRBJ2-1
d_gene: TRBD2
CDR3nt: TGTGCCAGCAGTTTAATACTAGCGGGAGGGCCATTTCTCAATGAGCAGTTCTTC
CDR3aa: CASSLILAGGPFLNEQFF

abundance: few
v_gene: TRBV10-3
j_gene: TRBJ1-1
d_gene: NA
CDR3nt: TGTGCCATCAGTGAGCTGGGTACTACTGAAGCTTTCTTT
CDR3aa: CAISELGTTEAFF

abundance: few
v_gene: TRBV28
j_gene: TRBJ2-4
d_gene: NA
CDR3nt: TGTGCCAGCAGTTCCTCCCCCTTTCTAGCCAAAAACATTCAGTACTTC
CDR3aa: CASSSSPFLAKNIQYF

abundance: NA
v_gene: TRBV7-2
j_gene: TRBJ1-4
d_gene: TRBD1
CDR3nt: TGTGCCAGCAGCTTTGACAGGGGCACTAATGAAAAACTGTTTTTT
CDR3aa: CASSFDRGTNEKLFF

abundance: few
v_gene: TRBV7-6
j_gene: TRBJ2-1
d_gene: NA
CDR3nt: TGTGCCAGCAGCTCCGGGCTTTACCCCAATGAGCAGTTCTTC
CDR3aa: CASSSGLYPNEQFF

abundance: NA
v_gene: TRBV11-2
j_gene: TRBJ1-2
d_gene: NA
CDR3nt: TGTGCCAGCAGCCCGGTTTGGCCGCGGGGTGGCTACACCTTC
CDR3aa: CASSPVWPRGGYTF

abundance: NA
v_gene: TRBV18
j_gene: TRBJ2-7
d_gene: TRBD2
CDR3nt: TGTGCCAGCTCACCAAGGTCTAGCGGCACCTACGAGCAGTACTTC
CDR3aa: CASSPRSSGTYEQYF

abundance: NA
v_gene: TRBV6-1
j_gene: TRBJ1-5
d_gene: TRBD1
CDR3nt: TGTGCCAGCAGTCGGGTGAGGGGTCCGGACAGGGAGAGCAATCAGCCCCAGCATTTT
CDR3aa: CASSRVRGPDRESNQPQHF

abundance: many
v_gene: TRBV5-1
j_gene: TRBJ2-7
d_gene: NA
CDR3nt: TGCGCCAGCGGAAAGAGCTCCTACGAGCAGTACTTC
CDR3aa: CASGKSSYEQYF

abundance: NA
v_gene: TRBV5-4
j_gene: TRBJ1-2
d_gene: NA
CDR3nt: TGTGCCAGCAGCTTGGTGGGCAGGGAAGGCTATGGCTACACCTTC
CDR3aa: CASSLVGREGYGYTF

abundance: NA
v_gene: TRBV5-1
j_gene: TRBJ2-3
d_gene: NA
CDR3nt: TGCGCCAGCAGCCCCCAGGCTAGCTCAGATACGCAGTATTTT
CDR3aa: CASSPQASSDTQYF

abundance: NA
v_gene: TRBV7-9
j_gene: TRBJ1-1
d_gene: NA
CDR3nt: TGTGCCAGCAGCTTAGGGGCCGCAGGGCCGGTCGGGAAAGCTTTCTTT
CDR3aa: CASSLGAAGPVGKAFF

abundance: few
v_gene: TRBV6-5
j_gene: TRBJ2-2
d_gene: NA
CDR3nt: TGTGCCAGCAGTTACTCGGTCAGGGGCTCACTCGGGGAGCTGTTTTTT
CDR3aa: CASSYSVRGSLGELFF

abundance: NA
v_gene: TRBV6-1
j_gene: TRBJ2-2
d_gene: TRBD1
CDR3nt: TGTGCCAGCGGGGAAGGGGGCAACACCGGGGAGCTGTTTTTT
CDR3aa: CASGEGGNTGELFF

abundance: few
v_gene: TRBV18
j_gene: TRBJ1-3
d_gene: TRBD1
CDR3nt: TGTGCCAGCTCACCACGGACAGGATGGTCAGGAAACACCATATATTTT
CDR3aa: CASSPRTGWSGNTIYF

abundance: NA
v_gene: TRBV4-3
j_gene: TRBJ1-2
d_gene: TRBD1
CDR3nt: TGCGCCAGCAGCCAAACCCGACAGGGCGGATATGGCTACACCTTC
CDR3aa: CASSQTRQGGYGYTF

abundance: few
v_gene: TRBV5-1
j_gene: TRBJ2-1
d_gene: TRBD2
CDR3nt: TGCGCCAGCAGCGAACTAGCGGGAGGGGATGAGCAGTTCTTC
CDR3aa: CASSELAGGDEQFF

abundance: few
v_gene: TRBV2
j_gene: TRBJ2-7
d_gene: NA
CDR3nt: TGTGCCATATGGGGGGGGCGCCCCTACGAGCAGTACTTC
CDR3aa: CAIWGGRPYEQYF

abundance: many
v_gene: TRBV7-9
j_gene: TRBJ1-5
d_gene: NA
CDR3nt: TGTGCCAGCAGCTTAGGGGGAGGGGCGGGTCAGCCCCAGCATTTT
CDR3aa: CASSLGGGAGQPQHF

abundance: few
v_gene: TRBV9
j_gene: TRBJ2-7
d_gene: TRBD2
CDR3nt: TGTGCCAGCAGCCCCCCCAGGCCTAGCGGGATTCCCGAGCAGTACTTC
CDR3aa: CASSPPRPSGIPEQYF

abundance: NA
v_gene: TRBV19
j_gene: TRBJ2-1
d_gene: TRBD1
CDR3nt: TGTGCCAGTAGGACAGGGCTCACCTACAATGAGCAGTTCTTC
CDR3aa: CASRTGLTYNEQFF

abundance: NA
v_gene: TRBV12-3/TRBV12-4
j_gene: TRBJ1-2
d_gene: TRBD1
CDR3nt: TGTGCCAGCAGGTCAGGGGGTGCCGATGATGGCTACACCTTC
CDR3aa: CASRSGGADDGYTF

abundance: NA
v_gene: TRBV5-1
j_gene: TRBJ2-1
d_gene: TRBD1
CDR3nt: TGCGCCAGCAGCTCGCGACAGGGGAAGAATGAGCAGTTCTTC
CDR3aa: CASSSRQGKNEQFF

abundance: few
v_gene: TRBV18
j_gene: TRBJ1-4
d_gene: NA
CDR3nt: TGTGCCAGCTCAACCGCACCGACTTATATCCCCGAAAAACTGTTTTTT
CDR3aa: CASSTAPTYIPEKLFF

abundance: few
v_gene: TRBV12-3/TRBV12-4
j_gene: TRBJ2-7
d_gene: TRBD2
CDR3nt: TGTGCCAGCAGTTTATCGACTAGCGGGAGATCCCACGAGCAGTACTTC
CDR3aa: CASSLSTSGRSHEQYF

abundance: few
v_gene: TRBV20-1
j_gene: TRBJ1-4
d_gene: NA
CDR3nt: TGCAGTGCGTATGCAGGGGATTTAAATGAAAAACTGTTTTTT
CDR3aa: CSAYAGDLNEKLFF

abundance: few
v_gene: TRBV12-3/TRBV12-4
j_gene: TRBJ2-3
d_gene: TRBD2
CDR3nt: TGTGCCAGCAGACTAGCGGGGGGGCTCACAGATACGCAGTATTTT
CDR3aa: CASRLAGGLTDTQYF

abundance: few
v_gene: TRBV7-8
j_gene: TRBJ2-5
d_gene: TRBD1
CDR3nt: TGTGCCAGCATGTGGGCGGCGGGCAGACAGGGTTACCAAGAGACCCAGTACTTC
CDR3aa: CASMWAAGRQGYQETQYF

abundance: NA
v_gene: TRBV19
j_gene: TRBJ2-1
d_gene: NA
CDR3nt: TGTGCCAGTAGTACCCTAATGACAGGTATCCCCTCCAATGAGCAGTTCTTC
CDR3aa: CASSTLMTGIPSNEQFF

abundance: NA
v_gene: TRBV3-1
j_gene: TRBJ2-1
d_gene: TRBD1
CDR3nt: TGTGCCAGCAGCCAAGTGGGACAGTTCAATGAGCAGTTCTTC
CDR3aa: CASSQVGQFNEQFF

abundance: NA
v_gene: TRBV6-2/TRBV6-3
j_gene: TRBJ1-5
d_gene: NA
CDR3nt: TGTGCCAGCAGTTACTCGAGAATTCGGGGCAATCAGCCCCAGCATTTT
CDR3aa: CASSYSRIRGNQPQHF

abundance: few
v_gene: TRBV7-9
j_gene: TRBJ2-7
d_gene: TRBD1
CDR3nt: TGTGCCAGCAGCCCTGTACAGGGGTTTATGGGCGAGCAGTACTTC
CDR3aa: CASSPVQGFMGEQYF

abundance: few
v_gene: TRBV10-2
j_gene: TRBJ2-1
d_gene: NA
CDR3nt: TGCGCCAGCAGGGAAAGGGGTCTGTACAATGAGCAGTTCTTC
CDR3aa: CASRERGLYNEQFF

abundance: few
v_gene: TRBV7-6
j_gene: TRBJ2-1
d_gene: NA
CDR3nt: TGTGCCAGCAGTCTCCATTACAATGAGCAGTTCTTC
CDR3aa: CASSLHYNEQFF

abundance: NA
v_gene: TRBV9
j_gene: TRBJ2-3
d_gene: TRBD2
CDR3nt: TGTGCCAGCAGCGTAGGGGGTAGCGGGGGGCCGAGGGAGAGTACGCAGTATTTT
CDR3aa: CASSVGGSGGPRESTQYF

abundance: many
v_gene: TRBV12-3/TRBV12-4
j_gene: TRBJ1-4
d_gene: TRBD1
CDR3nt: TGTGCCAGCAGCTCCCCCGGGACAGGAAATGAAAAACTGTTTTTT
CDR3aa: CASSSPGTGNEKLFF

abundance: few
v_gene: TRBV20-1
j_gene: TRBJ1-5
d_gene: NA
CDR3nt: TGCAGTGGGGCCCTTCGGGGCAATCAGCCCCAGCATTTT
CDR3aa: CSGALRGNQPQHF

abundance: many
v_gene: TRBV12-3/TRBV12-4
j_gene: TRBJ1-2
d_gene: NA
CDR3nt: TGTGCCAGCAGTTTAGCAACGACAGACGGGGGCTACACCTTC
CDR3aa: CASSLATTDGGYTF

abundance: few
v_gene: TRBV12-3/TRBV12-4
j_gene: TRBJ2-7
d_gene: NA
CDR3nt: TGTGCCAGCAGCCCCATCAGGGGCGAGCAGTACTTC
CDR3aa: CASSPIRGEQYF